These T cell receptor beta chains were read from a single sample in a study of T cell responses to AZD1222 COVID-19 vaccine. Sequenced by immunoSEQ multiplex PCR; TCRdb stores in-frame clones only, minus some. The sample lists over 85,000 clones; about 90% were seen once. Specimen: peripheral blood, collected 28 days after the second AZD1222 dose. The receptors were gathered from an adult who received the AZD1222 COVID-19 vaccine. CDR3s include the opening cysteine and the closing phenylalanine or tryptophan. A D gene is named only where the DNA matches it firmly.

J gene | V gene | D gene | CDR3 protein | CDR3 DNA
TRBJ1-4 | TRBV7-9 | . | CASSLQGRDEKLFF | TGTGCCAGCAGCTTACAGGGGAGGGATGAAAAACTGTTTTTT
TRBJ2-7 | TRBV5-1 | . | CASSSTGTSVREQYF | TGCGCCAGCAGCAGCACCGGGACTTCCGTCAGGGAGCAGTACTTC
TRBJ1-1 | TRBV10-3 | . | CAAKQDLNTEAFF | TGTGCCGCGAAACAGGACTTGAACACTGAAGCTTTCTTT
TRBJ2-2 | TRBV18 | TRBD1 | CASSPGQGGTGELFF | TGTGCCAGCTCACCGGGACAGGGCGGCACCGGGGAGCTGTTTTTT
TRBJ2-1 | TRBV24-1 | . | CATSDSYRQFGNEQFF | TGTGCCACCAGTGATTCTTACCGACAATTTGGGAATGAGCAGTTCTTC
TRBJ1-4 | TRBV6-6 | . | CASSYSGGSNEKLFF | TGTGCCAGCAGTTACTCGGGGGGTAGTAATGAAAAACTGTTTTTT
TRBJ1-5 | TRBV7-2 | TRBD1 | CASSWGQLNQPQHF | TGTGCCAGCAGCTGGGGACAGCTCAATCAGCCCCAGCATTTT
TRBJ1-3 | TRBV6-5 | . | CASRSSSSGNTIYF | TGTGCCAGCAGATCGTCAAGCTCTGGAAACACCATATATTTT
TRBJ2-5 | TRBV2 | . | CASSGSQETQYF | TGTGCCAGCAGTGGGTCTCAAGAGACCCAGTACTTC
TRBJ2-1 | TRBV5-4 | TRBD1 | CASSRDRVGYNVEQFF | TGTGCCAGCAGCCGGGACAGAGTAGGATACAATGTTGAGCAGTTCTTC
TRBJ2-7 | TRBV11-2 | . | CASSFLYEQYF | TGTGCCAGCAGCTTCCTCTACGAGCAGTACTTC
TRBJ2-1 | TRBV4-1 | TRBD2 | CASSQEGRGNEQFF | TGCGCCAGCAGCCAAGAGGGGCGGGGGAATGAGCAGTTCTTC
TRBJ1-1 | TRBV2 | . | CASSAEVSEAFF | TGTGCCAGCAGTGCGGAGGTCTCTGAAGCTTTCTTT
TRBJ2-7 | TRBV27 | . | CASSLNPAGSRYEQYF | TGTGCCAGCAGTTTAAATCCGGCAGGGAGTCGGTACGAGCAGTACTTC
TRBJ2-1 | TRBV19 | . | CASSIDSFSYNEQFF | TGTGCCAGTAGTATAGACAGTTTCTCCTACAATGAGCAGTTCTTC
TRBJ1-2 | TRBV28 | . | CASRQNGYTF | TGTGCCAGCAGACAAAATGGCTACACCTTC
TRBJ1-3 | TRBV14 | . | CASSQDRGPGNTIYF | TGTGCCAGCAGCCAAGATCGGGGGCCTGGAAACACCATATATTTT
TRBJ2-7 | TRBV2 | TRBD2 | CASIKTSDEQYF | TGTGCCAGCATCAAGACTAGCGACGAGCAGTACTTC
TRBJ2-5 | TRBV7-9 | TRBD1 | CASRPRGPTSQETQYF | TGTGCCAGCAGACCTAGGGGGCCAACATCTCAAGAGACCCAGTACTTC
TRBJ1-4 | TRBV5-1 | TRBD1 | CASSLTGTGVEKLFF | TGCGCCAGCAGCTTGACCGGGACAGGGGTAGAAAAACTGTTTTTT
TRBJ1-1 | TRBV5-4 | . | CASSLVGRGTEAFF | TGTGCCAGCAGCTTGGTGGGGCGGGGCACTGAAGCTTTCTTT
TRBJ1-1 | TRBV5-1 | . | CASSSGAPVLEAFF | TGCGCCAGCAGCAGCGGGGCGCCTGTCCTCGAAGCTTTCTTT
TRBJ2-4 | TRBV7-9 | . | CASSFPGSWDRNDIQYF | TGTGCCAGCAGTTTCCCGGGGAGTTGGGACCGTAACGACATTCAGTACTTC
TRBJ1-1 | TRBV27 | . | CASSLNGYTEAFF | TGTGCCAGCAGTTTAAATGGGTACACTGAAGCTTTCTTT